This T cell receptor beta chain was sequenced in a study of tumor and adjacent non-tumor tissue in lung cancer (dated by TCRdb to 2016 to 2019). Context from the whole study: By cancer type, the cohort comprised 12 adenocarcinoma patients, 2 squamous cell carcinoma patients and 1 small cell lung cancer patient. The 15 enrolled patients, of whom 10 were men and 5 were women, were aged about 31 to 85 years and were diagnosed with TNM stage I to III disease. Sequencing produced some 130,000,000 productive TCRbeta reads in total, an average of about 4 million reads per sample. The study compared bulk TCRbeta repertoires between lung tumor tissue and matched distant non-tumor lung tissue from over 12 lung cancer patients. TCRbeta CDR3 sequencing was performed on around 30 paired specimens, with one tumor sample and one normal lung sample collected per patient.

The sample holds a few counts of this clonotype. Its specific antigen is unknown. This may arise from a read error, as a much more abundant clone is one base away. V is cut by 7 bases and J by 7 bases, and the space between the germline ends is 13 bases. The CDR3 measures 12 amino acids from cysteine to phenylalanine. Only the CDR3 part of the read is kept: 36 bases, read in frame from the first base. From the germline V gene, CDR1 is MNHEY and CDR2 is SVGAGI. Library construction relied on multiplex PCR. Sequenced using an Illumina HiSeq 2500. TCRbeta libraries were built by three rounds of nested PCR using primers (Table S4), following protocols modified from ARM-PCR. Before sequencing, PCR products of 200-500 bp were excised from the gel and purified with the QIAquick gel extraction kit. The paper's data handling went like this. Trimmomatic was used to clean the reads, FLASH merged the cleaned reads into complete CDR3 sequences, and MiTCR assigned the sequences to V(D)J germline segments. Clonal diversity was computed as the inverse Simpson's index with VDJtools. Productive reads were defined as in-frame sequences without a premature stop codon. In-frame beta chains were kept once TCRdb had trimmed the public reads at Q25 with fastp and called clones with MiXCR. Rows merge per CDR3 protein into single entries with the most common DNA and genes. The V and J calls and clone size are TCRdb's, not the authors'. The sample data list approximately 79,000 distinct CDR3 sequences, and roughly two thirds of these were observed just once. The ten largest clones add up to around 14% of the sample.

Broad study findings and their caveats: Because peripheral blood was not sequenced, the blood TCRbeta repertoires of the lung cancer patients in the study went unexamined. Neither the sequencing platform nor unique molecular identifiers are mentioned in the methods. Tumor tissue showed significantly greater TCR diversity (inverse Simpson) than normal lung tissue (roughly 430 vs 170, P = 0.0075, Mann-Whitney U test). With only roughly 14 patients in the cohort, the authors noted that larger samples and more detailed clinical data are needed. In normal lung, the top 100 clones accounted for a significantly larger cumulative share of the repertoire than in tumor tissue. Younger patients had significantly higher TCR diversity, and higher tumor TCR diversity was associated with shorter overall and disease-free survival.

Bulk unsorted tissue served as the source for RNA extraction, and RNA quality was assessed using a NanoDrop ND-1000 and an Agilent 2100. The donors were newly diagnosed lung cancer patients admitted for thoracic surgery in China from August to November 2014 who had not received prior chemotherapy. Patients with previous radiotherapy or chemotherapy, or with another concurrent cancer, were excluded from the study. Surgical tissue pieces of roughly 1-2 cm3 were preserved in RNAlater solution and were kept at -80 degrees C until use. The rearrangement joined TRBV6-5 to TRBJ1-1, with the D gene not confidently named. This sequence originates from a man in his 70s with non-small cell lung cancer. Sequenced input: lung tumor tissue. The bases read TGTGCCAGCAAGGTGATAGGGAGTGAAGCTTTCTTT. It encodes CASKVIGSEAFF.